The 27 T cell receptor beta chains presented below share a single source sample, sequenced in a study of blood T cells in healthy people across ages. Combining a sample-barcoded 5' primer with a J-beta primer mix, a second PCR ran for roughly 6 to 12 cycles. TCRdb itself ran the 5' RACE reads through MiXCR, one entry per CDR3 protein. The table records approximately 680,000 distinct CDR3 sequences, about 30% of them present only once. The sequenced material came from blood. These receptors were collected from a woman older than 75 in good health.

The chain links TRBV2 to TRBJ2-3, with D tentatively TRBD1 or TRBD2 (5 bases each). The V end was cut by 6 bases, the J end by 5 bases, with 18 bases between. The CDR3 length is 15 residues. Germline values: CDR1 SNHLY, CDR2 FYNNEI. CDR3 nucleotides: TGTGCCAGCAGCGAATCGGGGCAGCAGGAAGATACGCAGTATTTT. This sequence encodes CASSESGQQEDTQYF.

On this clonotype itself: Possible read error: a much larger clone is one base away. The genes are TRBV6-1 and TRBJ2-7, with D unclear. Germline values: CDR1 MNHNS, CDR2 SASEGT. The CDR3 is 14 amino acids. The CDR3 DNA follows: TGTGCCAGCAGGGAAGCCCCGGACGGCTACGAGCAGTACTTC. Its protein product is CASREAPDGYEQYF.

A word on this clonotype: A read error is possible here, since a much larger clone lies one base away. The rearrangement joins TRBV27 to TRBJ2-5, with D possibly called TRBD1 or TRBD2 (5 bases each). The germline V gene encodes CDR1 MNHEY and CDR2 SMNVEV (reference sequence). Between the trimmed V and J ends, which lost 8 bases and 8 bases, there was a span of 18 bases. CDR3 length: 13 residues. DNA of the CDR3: TGTGCCAGCGGTCCGGGACCTTTGATCACCCAGTACTTC. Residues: CASGPGPLITQYF.

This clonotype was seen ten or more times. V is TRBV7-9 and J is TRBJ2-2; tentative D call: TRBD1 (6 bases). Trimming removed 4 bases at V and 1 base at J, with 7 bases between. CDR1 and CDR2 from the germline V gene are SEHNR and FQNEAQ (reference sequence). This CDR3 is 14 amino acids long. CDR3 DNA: TGTGCCAGCAGCTCGGACAGGAACACCGGGGAGCTGTTTTTT. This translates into CASSSDRNTGELFF.

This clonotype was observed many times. DNA of the CDR3: TGCGCCAGCAGCTTGGAGGGACGGCGTCCTGCCGAGCAGTACTTC. Encoded protein: CASSLEGRRPAEQYF. This chain joins TRBV5-1 and TRBJ2-4, with D possibly called TRBD1 or TRBD2 (5 bases each). The J call may be mistaken, given a closer DNA end match to TRBJ2-7. Germline lookup yields CDR1 SGHRS and CDR2 YFSETQ. The CDR3 sequence is 15 residues long.

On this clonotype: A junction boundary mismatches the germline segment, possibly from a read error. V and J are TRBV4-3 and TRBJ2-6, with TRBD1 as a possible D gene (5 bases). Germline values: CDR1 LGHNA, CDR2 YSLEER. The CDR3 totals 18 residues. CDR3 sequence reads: CASSQGVGAVSGANVRTF. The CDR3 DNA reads TGCGCCAGCAGCCAAGGGGTAGGGGCGGTCTCTGGGGCCAACGTCCGGACTTTC.

CDR3 protein: CASSLPWGMNTEAFF. The CDR3 DNA reads TGTGCCAGCAGCCTACCATGGGGAATGAACACTGAAGCTTTCTTT. This chain links TRBV6-1 with TRBJ1-1; D call uncertain. V lost 6 bases, J lost 0 bases, and 14 bases lay in between. The CDR3 is 15 amino acids. Germline CDR1 reads MNHNS; CDR2 reads SASEGT.

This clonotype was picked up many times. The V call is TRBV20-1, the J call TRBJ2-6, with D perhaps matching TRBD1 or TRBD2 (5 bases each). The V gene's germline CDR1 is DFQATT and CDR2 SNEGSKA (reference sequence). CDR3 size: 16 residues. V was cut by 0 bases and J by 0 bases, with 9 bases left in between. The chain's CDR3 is CSARDPGASGANVLTF. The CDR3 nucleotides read TGCAGTGCTAGAGACCCCGGGGCCTCTGGGGCCAACGTCCTGACTTTC.

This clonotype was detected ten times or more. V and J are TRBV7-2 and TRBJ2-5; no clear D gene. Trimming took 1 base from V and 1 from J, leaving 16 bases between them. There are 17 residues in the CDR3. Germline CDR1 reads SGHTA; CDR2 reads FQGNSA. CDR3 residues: CASSLGVIRPPQETQYF. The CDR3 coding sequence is TGTGCCAGCAGCTTAGGGGTCATCAGGCCACCCCAAGAGACCCAGTACTTC.

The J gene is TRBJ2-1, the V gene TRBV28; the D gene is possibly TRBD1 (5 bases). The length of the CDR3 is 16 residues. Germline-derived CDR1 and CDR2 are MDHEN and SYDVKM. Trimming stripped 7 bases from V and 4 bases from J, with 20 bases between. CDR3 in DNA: TGTGCCAGCAACCATTACGCAGGGAATCTGTACAATGAGCAGTTCTTC. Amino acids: CASNHYAGNLYNEQFF.

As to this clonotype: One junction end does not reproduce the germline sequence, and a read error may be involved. The CDR3 loop reads CASSLLSRDEDEQSF. The CDR3, as DNA: TGCGCCAGCAGCTTGCTATCCAGGGATGAAGATGAGCAGTCCTTC. The chain uses TRBV5-1 and TRBJ2-1; D is possibly TRBD1 (5 bases). The CDR3 is 15 residues long. The V gene's germline CDR1 is SGHRS and CDR2 YFSETQ.

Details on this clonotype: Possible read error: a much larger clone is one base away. DNA of the CDR3: TGTGCCAGCAGCTTGAGACTAGCCAGTGCTGAGCAGTACTTC. Protein product: CASSLRLASAEQYF. The chain uses TRBV7-2 and TRBJ2-5, with TRBD2 matching 7 bases. J lost 11 bases, V lost 3 bases, and 12 bases had no gene match. Germline loops: CDR1 SGHTA, CDR2 FQGNSA. The CDR3 contains 14 residues.

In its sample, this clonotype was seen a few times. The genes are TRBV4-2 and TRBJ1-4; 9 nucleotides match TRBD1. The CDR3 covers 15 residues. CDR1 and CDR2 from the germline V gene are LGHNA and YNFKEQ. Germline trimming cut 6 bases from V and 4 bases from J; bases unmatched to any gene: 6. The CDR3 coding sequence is TGTGCCAGCAGGCCACAGGGGGCAGTTAATGAAAAACTGTTTTTT. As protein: CASRPQGAVNEKLFF.

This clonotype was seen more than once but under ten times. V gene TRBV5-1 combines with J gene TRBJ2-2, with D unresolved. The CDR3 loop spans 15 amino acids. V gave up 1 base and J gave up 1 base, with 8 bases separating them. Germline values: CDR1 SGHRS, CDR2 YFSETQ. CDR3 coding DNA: TGCGCCAGCAGCTTGAAGAACCAGAACACCGGGGAGCTGTTTTTT. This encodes CASSLKNQNTGELFF.

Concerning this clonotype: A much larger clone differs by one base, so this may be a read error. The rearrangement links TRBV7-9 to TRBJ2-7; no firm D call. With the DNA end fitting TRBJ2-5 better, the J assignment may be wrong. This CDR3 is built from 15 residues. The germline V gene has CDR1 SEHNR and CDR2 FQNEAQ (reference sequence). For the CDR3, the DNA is TGTGCCAGCAGCTTAGTACAGAGAGGTGGAGAGACCCAGTACTTC. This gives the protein CASSLVQRGGETQYF.

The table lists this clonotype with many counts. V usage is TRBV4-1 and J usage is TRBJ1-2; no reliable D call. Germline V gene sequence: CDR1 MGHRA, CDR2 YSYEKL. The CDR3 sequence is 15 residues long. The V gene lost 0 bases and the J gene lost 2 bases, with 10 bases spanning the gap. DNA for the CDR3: TGCGCCAGCAGCCAAGATTATGACCTAAACTATGGCTACACCTTC. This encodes CASSQDYDLNYGYTF.

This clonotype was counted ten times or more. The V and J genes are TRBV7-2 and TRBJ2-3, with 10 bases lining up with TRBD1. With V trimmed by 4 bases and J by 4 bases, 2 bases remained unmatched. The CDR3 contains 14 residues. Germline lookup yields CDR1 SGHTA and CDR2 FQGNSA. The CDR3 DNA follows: TGTGCCAGCAGCTCAGGACAGGGGGCAGATACGCAGTATTTT. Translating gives CASSSGQGADTQYF.

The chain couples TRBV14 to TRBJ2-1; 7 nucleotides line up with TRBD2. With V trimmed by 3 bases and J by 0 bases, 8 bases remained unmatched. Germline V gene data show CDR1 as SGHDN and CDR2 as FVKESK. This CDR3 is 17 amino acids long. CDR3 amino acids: CASSHVSSGSSYNEQFF. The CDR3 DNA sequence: TGTGCCAGCAGCCATGTATCTAGCGGCAGCTCCTACAATGAGCAGTTCTTC.

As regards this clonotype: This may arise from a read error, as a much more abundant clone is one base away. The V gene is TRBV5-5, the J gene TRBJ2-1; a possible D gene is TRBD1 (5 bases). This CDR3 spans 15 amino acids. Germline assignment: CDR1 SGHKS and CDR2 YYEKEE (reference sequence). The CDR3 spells CAGSSTTIQDNEQFF. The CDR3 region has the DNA TGTGCCGGCAGTTCGACCACAATACAGGACAATGAGCAGTTCTTC.

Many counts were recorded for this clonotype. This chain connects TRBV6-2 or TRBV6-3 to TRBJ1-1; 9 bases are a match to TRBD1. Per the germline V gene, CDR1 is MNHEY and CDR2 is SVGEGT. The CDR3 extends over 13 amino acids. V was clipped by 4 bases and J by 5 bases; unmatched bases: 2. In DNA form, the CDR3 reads TGTGCCAGCAGTTCCGGGACAGGGACTGAAGCTTTCTTT. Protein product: CASSSGTGTEAFF.

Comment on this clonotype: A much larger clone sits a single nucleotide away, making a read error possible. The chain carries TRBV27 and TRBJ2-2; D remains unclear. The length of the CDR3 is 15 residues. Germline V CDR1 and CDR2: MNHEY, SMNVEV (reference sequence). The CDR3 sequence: CASSFFRANIGELFF. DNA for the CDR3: TGTGCCAGCAGTTTTTTCAGAGCGAACATCGGGGAGCTGTTTTTT.

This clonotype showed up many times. In nucleotides, the CDR3 is TGCGCCAGCAGCTTGTCGACGTTTACAGGGGGCTTCAACGAGCAGTACTTC. It encodes CASSLSTFTGGFNEQYF. This chain uses TRBV5-1 with TRBJ2-7, with 9 bases aligning to TRBD1. Looked up from germline, CDR1 is SGHRS and CDR2 is YFSETQ. Trimming cost V 1 base and J 5 bases; bases outside gene matches: 13. The CDR3 extends over 17 amino acids.

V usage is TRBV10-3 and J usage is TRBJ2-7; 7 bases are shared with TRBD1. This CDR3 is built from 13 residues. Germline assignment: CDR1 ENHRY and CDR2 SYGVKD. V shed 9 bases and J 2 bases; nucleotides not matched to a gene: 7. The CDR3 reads CAIQGRLTYEQYF. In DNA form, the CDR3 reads TGTGCCATACAGGGGCGCCTTACCTACGAGCAGTACTTC.

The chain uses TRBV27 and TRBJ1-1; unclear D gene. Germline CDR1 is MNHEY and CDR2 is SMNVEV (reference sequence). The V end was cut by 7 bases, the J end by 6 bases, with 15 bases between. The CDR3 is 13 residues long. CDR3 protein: CASNSLGGPEAFF. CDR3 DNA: TGTGCCAGCAATTCCCTAGGAGGCCCTGAAGCTTTCTTT.

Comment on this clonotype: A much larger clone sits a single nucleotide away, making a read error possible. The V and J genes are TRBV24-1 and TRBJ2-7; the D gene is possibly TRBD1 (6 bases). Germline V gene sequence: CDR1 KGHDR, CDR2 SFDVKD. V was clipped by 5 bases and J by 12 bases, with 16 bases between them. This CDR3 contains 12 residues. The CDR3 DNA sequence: TGTGCCACCAGTGCAGGGGAAAACATTCGGTACTTC. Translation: CATSAGENIRYF.

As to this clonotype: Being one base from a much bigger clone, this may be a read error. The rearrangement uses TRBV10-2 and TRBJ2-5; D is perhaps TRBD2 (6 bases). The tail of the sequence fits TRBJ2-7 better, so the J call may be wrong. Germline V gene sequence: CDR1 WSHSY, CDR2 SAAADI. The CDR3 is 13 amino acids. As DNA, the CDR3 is TGCGCCAGCAGGGAATGGGGGGATCCCGAGCAGTACTTC. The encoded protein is CASREWGDPEQYF.

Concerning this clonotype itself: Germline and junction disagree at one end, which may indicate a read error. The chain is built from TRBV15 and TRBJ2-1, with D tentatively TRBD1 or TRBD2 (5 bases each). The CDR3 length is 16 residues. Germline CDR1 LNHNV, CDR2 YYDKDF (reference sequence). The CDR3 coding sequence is TGTGCCACCAGCAGAGATGGGGGTGCGATTTACAATGAACAGTTCTTC. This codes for CATSRDGGAIYNEQFF.